The entry below describes one TCR beta chain. Antigen unknown. Not recorded for this donor was the CMV serostatus. Losses at the gene ends were 6 bases for V and 3 bases for J; bases not matched to a gene: 11. The germline V gene encodes CDR1 LNHDA and CDR2 SQIVND (reference sequence). This CDR3 spans 16 amino acids. This record comes from a study of cytomegalovirus exposure and HLA in healthy donors. Study conclusions and caveats: Earlier results showed most TCR beta V segments being productive about 90% or about 30% of the time. In a later analysis, compared with equally common non-associated chains, HLA-associated beta chains were more expanded.

The PCR used 60 Vbeta and 13 Jbeta primers. Sequencing used immunoSEQ multiplex PCR; TCRdb keeps in-frame clones, though not all of them. Of 50,000 to 70,000 clones detected, approximately 80% appear once; the ten largest clones hold about 1.6%. The chain joins TRBV19 to TRBJ1-2; 9 positions match TRBD1. The sample comprised PBMCs. The clonotype originates from a human donor in good health. The CDR3 sequence: CASRPAGDRGDYGYTF. CDR3 nucleotide sequence: TGTGCCAGTAGACCGGCGGGAGACAGGGGGGACTATGGCTACACCTTC. The full variable domain, with the rest looked up from reference TRBV19 and TRBJ1-2, is DGGITQSPKYLFRKEGQNVTLSCEQNLNHDAMYWYRQDPGQGLRLIYYSQIVNDFQKGDIAEGYSVSREKKESFPLTVTSAQKNPTAFYLCASRPAGDRGDYGYTFGSGTRLTVV.